Below are 2 T cell receptor beta chains sequenced from a single sample in a study of shared clonotypes between healthy human individuals (dated by TCRdb to 2020 to 2022). Libraries came from the immunoSEQ multiplex PCR assay. TCRdb's version of the immuneACCESS table is confined to in-frame rearrangements and falls short of the full clone set. An unresolved V gene accounts for under half of the shortfall where checked; the remainder is of unknown origin. The sample table shows 1,400,000 or so clones, and around 98.5% are seen once. The ten largest clonotypes hold about 0.4% of the sample. Material: naive CD4+ T cells sorted from blood. According to the study, the label for this sample's cell subset or site signals: CD45RA+ positively selected. All receptors derive from a man under 40 in good health.

The genes are TRBV7-2 and TRBJ1-3; no definite D call. The germline V and J ends were trimmed by 2 bases and 0 bases, with 17 bases remaining between them. The germline V gene has CDR1 SGHTA and CDR2 FQGNSA. CDR3 size: 18 residues. The CDR3 spells CASSLKIPSGASGNTIYF. The CDR3 coding sequence is TGTGCCAGCAGCTTAAAGATTCCATCGGGCGCCTCTGGAAACACCATATATTTT.

The V gene is TRBV5-6, the J gene TRBJ2-7, with TRBD2 matching over 7 bases. This CDR3 has 14 amino acids. Germline V CDR1 and CDR2: SGHDT, YYEEEE. V lost 6 bases to trimming and J lost 2 bases; unmatched junction nucleotides: 8. CDR3 sequence: CASTGRGYTYEQYF. CDR3 bases: TGTGCCAGCACGGGGCGGGGGTATACCTACGAGCAGTACTTC.